These 30 T cell receptor beta chains were all obtained from the same sample, sequenced in a study of STAT5B mutations in CD4+ large granular lymphocyte leukemia (dated by TCRdb to 2021 to 2024). To prepare the library, the immunoSEQ multiplex PCR assay was applied. Not all clones reach the TCRdb copy of this immuneACCESS table, which keeps in-frame sequences only. Checked studies attribute under half of the gap to unresolved V genes and leave the rest unexplained. Recorded for this sample are some 23,000 clones; around three quarters of them occurred a single time. The ten largest clones take up over 8% of the sample. The sequencing input was CD4+ T cells from blood buffy coats. These receptors came from a human donor in good health.

The sample holds one count of this clone. CDR3 sequence reads: CASSQDPGYYGYTF. CDR3 sequence (DNA): TGCGCCAGCAGCCAAGATCCCGGGTACTATGGCTACACCTTC. The chain joins TRBV4-1 to TRBJ1-2; D gene uncertain. With 0 bases removed from V and 3 bases from J, the gap between germline ends came to 8 bases. The CDR3 has 14 amino acids. Per the germline V gene, CDR1 is MGHRA and CDR2 is YSYEKL.

This rearrangement joins TRBV25-1 to TRBJ1-2; possibly TRBD1 for D (5 bases). Trimming stripped 6 bases from V and 7 bases from J, with 15 bases between. This CDR3 contains 13 residues. Germline V gene sequence: CDR1 MGHDK, CDR2 SYGVNS. The CDR3 spells CASSEDSRGGYTF. The CDR3 DNA reads as TGTGCCAGCAGCGAAGACAGTAGAGGTGGCTACACCTTC.

The gene calls are TRBV7-4 and TRBJ1-5; unclear D gene. The CDR3 runs to 16 residues. The V end lost 7 bases, the J end lost 3 bases, and 19 bases lay between the germline ends. The V gene's germline CDR1 is SGHVT and CDR2 SQSDAQ. The CDR3 reads CASTSRPGPINQPQHF. CDR3 coding DNA: TGTGCCAGCACCTCACGTCCAGGCCCTATCAATCAGCCCCAGCATTTT.

The rearrangement joins TRBV18 to TRBJ2-7, with 7 bases aligning to TRBD2. The CDR3 covers 15 residues. V trimming: 0 bases; J trimming: 3 bases; junction bases outside the gene matches: 5. In germline, CDR1 is KGHSH, CDR2 LQKENI. The CDR3 coding sequence is TGTGCCAGCTCACCACCGTTAGGGAGGGGCTACGAGCAGTACTTC. Its translation is CASSPPLGRGYEQYF.

The rearrangement joins TRBV6-6 to TRBJ1-5; 10 nucleotides line up with TRBD1. Germline V CDR1 and CDR2: MNHNY, SVGAGI (reference sequence). The V and J ends lost 6 bases and 6 bases, in that order; junction bases with no gene match: 8. The CDR3 is 15 amino acids. The CDR3 DNA is TGTGCCAGCAGGGCCGGACAGGGGGGTTTTCAGCCCCAGCATTTT. The encoded protein is CASRAGQGGFQPQHF.

The V call is TRBV28, the J call TRBJ1-2; TRBD1 is a possible D gene (6 bases). CDR3 length: 13 residues. V lost 6 bases and J 5 bases, leaving 13 bases between the germline ends. Per germline, CDR1 MDHEN and CDR2 SYDVKM. CDR3 DNA: TGTGCCAGCAGGATCGGGACACCTTATGGCTACACCTTC. Amino acids: CASRIGTPYGYTF.

This rearrangement joins TRBV7-6 to TRBJ1-4; TRBD1 matches 8 bases. This CDR3 comprises 19 residues. Germline CDR1 and CDR2: SGHVS and FNYEAQ. The ends lost 4 bases at V and 2 bases at J; junction bases unmatched: 15. The CDR3: CASSSFKRTGRGTNEKLFF. The CDR3 bases are TGTGCCAGCAGCTCATTCAAGCGGACAGGGAGGGGTACTAATGAAAAACTGTTTTTT.

The V call is TRBV15, the J call TRBJ1-2, with unresolved D. Trimming took 1 base from V and 6 from J, leaving 6 bases between them. This CDR3 has 12 amino acids. Germline V gene sequence: CDR1 LNHNV, CDR2 YYDKDF (reference sequence). The CDR3 loop is CATSRVRDGYTF. The CDR3 DNA is TGTGCCACCAGCAGAGTCAGAGATGGCTACACCTTC.

The chain is built from TRBV18 and TRBJ1-2; D is unresolved. Germline V gene data show CDR1 as KGHSH and CDR2 as LQKENI. The CDR3 is made up of 14 amino acids. The germline V and J ends were trimmed by 3 bases and 4 bases, with 12 bases remaining between them. This CDR3 reads CASSPVGMIYGYTF. DNA for the CDR3: TGTGCCAGCTCACCGGTGGGGATGATCTATGGCTACACCTTC.

The chain has TRBV19 and TRBJ2-6; D gene ambiguous. The CDR3 is made up of 15 amino acids. Germline-derived CDR1 and CDR2 are LNHDA and SQIVND (reference sequence). V shed 4 bases and J shed 0 bases, with 7 bases lying between them. CDR3 sequence reads: CASSTQNSGANVLTF. For the CDR3, the DNA is TGTGCCAGTAGTACGCAGAACTCTGGGGCCAACGTCCTGACTTTC.

The chain couples TRBV4-2 to TRBJ2-3; D might be TRBD2 (5 bases). With 0 bases removed from V and 2 bases from J, the gap between germline ends came to 18 bases. CDR1 and CDR2 (germline): LGHNA, YNFKEQ. This CDR3 comprises 18 residues. The DNA for the CDR3 is TGTGCCAGCAGCCAAGAATGGGCTAGCCTCAAATTCACAGATACGCAGTATTTT. Residues: CASSQEWASLKFTDTQYF.

V is TRBV5-1 and J is TRBJ2-7; D is possibly TRBD1 or TRBD2 (5 bases each). The germline V gene encodes CDR1 SGHRS and CDR2 YFSETQ. CDR3 length: 16 amino acids. V lost 5 bases, J lost 1 base, and 19 bases lay in between. CDR3 sequence reads: CASSPTAGTESYEQYF. CDR3 in DNA: TGCGCCAGCAGTCCTACAGCCGGGACGGAGTCCTACGAGCAGTACTTC. The full variable domain, with the rest looked up from reference TRBV5-1 and TRBJ2-7, is KAGVTQTPRYLIKTRGQQVTLSCSPISGHRSVSWYQQTPGQGLQFLFEYFSETQRNKGNFPGRFSGRQFSNSRSEMNVSTLELGDSALYLCASSPTAGTESYEQYFGPGTRLTVT.

The V and J genes are TRBV28 and TRBJ1-4, with 8 bases fitting TRBD1. J was trimmed by 9 bases and V by 2 bases; bases with no gene match: 8. This CDR3 contains 15 residues. Looked up from germline, CDR1 is MDHEN and CDR2 is SYDVKM. CDR3 nucleotides: TGTGCCAGCAGTTTAGCGACAGGGGTGGAGAAAAAACTGTTTTTT. Its protein is CASSLATGVEKKLFF.

The CDR3 sequence is CASSFGTRDNEQFF. The DNA for the CDR3 is TGTGCCAGCAGCTTCGGGACTAGAGACAATGAGCAGTTCTTC. This chain connects TRBV11-3 to TRBJ2-1, with 8 bases that match TRBD2. The CDR3 runs to 14 residues. CDR1 and CDR2 (germline): SGHNT, YENEEA. V dropped 3 bases and J dropped 5; count of bases not matched to a gene: 3.

V is TRBV9 and J is TRBJ2-3; D uncertain. V dropped 4 bases and J dropped 3 bases, with 9 bases sitting between them. The CDR3 covers 13 residues. Germline lookup yields CDR1 SGDLS and CDR2 YYNGEE. CDR3 sequence reads: CASSPQRTDTQYF. The CDR3 coding sequence is TGTGCCAGCAGCCCTCAAAGGACAGATACGCAGTATTTT.

The V gene is TRBV30, the J gene TRBJ1-6; tentative D call: TRBD1 (5 bases). Trimming took 0 bases from V and 8 from J, leaving 26 bases between them. The CDR3 extends over 19 amino acids. Germline assignment: CDR1 GTSNPN and CDR2 SVGIG (reference sequence). The CDR3 loop reads CAWSVLVSRGGVWDSPLHF. The CDR3 DNA sequence: TGTGCCTGGAGTGTACTGGTTTCCCGGGGCGGGGTCTGGGATTCACCCCTCCACTTT.

The chain couples TRBV19 to TRBJ1-1; TRBD1 is a possible D gene (6 bases). V dropped 4 bases and J dropped 9 bases, with 12 bases sitting between them. This CDR3 is built from 12 residues. Germline V gene data show CDR1 as LNHDA and CDR2 as SQIVND (reference sequence). For the CDR3, the DNA is TGTGCCAGTAGTACTCAGGGGACCCAAGCTTTCTTT. Amino acid sequence: CASSTQGTQAFF.

The chain recombines TRBV6-1 with TRBJ2-1, with 15 bases identical to TRBD2. Germline V lookup: CDR1 MNHNS, CDR2 SASEGT. The J segment lost 0 bases and the V segment lost 2 bases, leaving 14 bases of the junction unmatched. CDR3 size: 22 residues. CDR3 coding DNA: TGTGCCAGCAGTGAAAGAGGGACTAGCGGGAGGCGCGGGCCTAGCTCCTACAATGAGCAGTTCTTC. Its protein product is CASSERGTSGRRGPSSYNEQFF.

The chain couples TRBV5-1 to TRBJ1-1, with D perhaps matching TRBD1 (6 bases). This CDR3 spans 17 amino acids. Germline CDR1 is SGHRS and CDR2 is YFSETQ. With 0 bases removed from V and 0 bases from J, the gap between germline ends came to 15 bases. The DNA for the CDR3 is TGCGCCAGCAGCTTGGGCTTTCGTGCAGGGGTGAACACTGAAGCTTTCTTT. The encoded protein is CASSLGFRAGVNTEAFF.

The chain carries TRBV11-2 and TRBJ1-5, with D uncertain. The V and J ends lost 1 base and 4 bases respectively, with 14 bases between them. CDR1 is SGHAT, CDR2 FQNNGV, per germline. This CDR3 spans 16 amino acids. The CDR3 here is CASSLGGGLLNQPQHF. The CDR3 nucleotides read TGTGCCAGCAGCTTAGGGGGAGGGTTATTGAATCAGCCCCAGCATTTT.

This clone was picked up a small number of times. The rearrangement links TRBV6-1 to TRBJ1-2; D gene ambiguous. The V and J ends lost 3 bases and 7 bases respectively, with 9 bases between them. This CDR3 has 12 amino acids. Germline lookup yields CDR1 MNHNS and CDR2 SASEGT. CDR3 sequence (DNA): TGTGCCAGCAGTGAGAGCCAGTTTGGCTACACCTTC. Translating it yields CASSESQFGYTF.

This chain links TRBV28 with TRBJ1-2; perhaps TRBD1 as D (6 bases). Germline values: CDR1 MDHEN, CDR2 SYDVKM. CDR3 length equals 13 residues. V was pared by 6 bases and J by 6 bases, with 14 bases between. CDR3 in amino acids: CASSGPGEHGYTF. The CDR3 region has the DNA TGTGCCAGCAGCGGGCCAGGGGAGCATGGCTACACCTTC.

V and J are TRBV9 and TRBJ2-1; D gene ambiguous. Germline CDR1 is SGDLS and CDR2 is YYNGEE. The V end was cut by 0 bases, the J end by 9 bases, with 10 bases between. This CDR3 has 13 residues. CDR3 in DNA: TGTGCCAGCAGCGTAGTCCTCGACGGTGAGCAGTTCTTC. It translates to CASSVVLDGEQFF.

This clone was detected once. V gene TRBV7-2 combines with J gene TRBJ1-6, with D hard to call. The CDR3 runs to 12 residues. V dropped 5 bases and J dropped 4 bases, with 3 bases sitting between them. CDR1 and CDR2 (germline): SGHTA, FQGNSA. The CDR3, as DNA: TGTGCCAGCAGCCCATATAATTCACCCCTCCACTTT. It translates to CASSPYNSPLHF. Looking up the rest from reference TRBV7-2 and TRBJ1-6 gives the full variable domain: GAGVSQSPSNKVTEKGKDVELRCDPISGHTALYWYRQSLGQGLEFLIYFQGNSAPDKSGLPSDRFSAERTGGSVSTLTIQRTQQEDSAVYLCASSPYNSPLHFGNGTRLTVT.

This clone was seen a handful of times. The chain uses TRBV7-9 and TRBJ2-7; tentative D call: TRBD1 (5 bases). Germline V CDR1 and CDR2: SEHNR, FQNEAQ (reference sequence). Trimming cost V 1 base and J 0 bases, with 7 bases left between them. This CDR3 comprises 14 residues. Here the CDR3 DNA reads TGTGCCAGCAGCTTAGTGGGGCACTCCTACGAGCAGTACTTC. It yields the protein CASSLVGHSYEQYF.

The chain uses TRBV27 and TRBJ2-3, with D tentatively TRBD1 (6 bases). The ends were cut back, 5 bases at V and 5 bases at J, with 11 bases in the middle. Germline V gene lookup returns CDR1 MNHEY and CDR2 SMNVEV (reference sequence). The CDR3 spans 13 residues. CDR3 protein: CASSRHREDTQYF. In nucleotides, the CDR3 is TGTGCCAGCAGTAGGCACAGGGAAGATACGCAGTATTTT.

V is TRBV5-1 and J is TRBJ1-2; D gene ambiguous. V lost 0 bases and J lost 3, with 9 bases in between. Per the germline V gene, CDR1 is SGHRS and CDR2 is YFSETQ. This CDR3 has 14 amino acids. CDR3 DNA: TGCGCCAGCAGCTTGGCCCCGGGATACTATGGCTACACCTTC. Encoded protein: CASSLAPGYYGYTF.

This rearrangement joins TRBV6-1 to TRBJ1-2; tentatively, D is TRBD1 (6 bases). Trimming left V 1 base short and J 3 bases short, with 12 bases between. Germline loops: CDR1 MNHNS, CDR2 SASEGT. The length of the CDR3 is 15 residues. CDR3 DNA: TGTGCCAGCAGTGAAGGGACAGAAGGCTACTATGGCTACACCTTC. Its protein is CASSEGTEGYYGYTF.

The chain has TRBV7-8 and TRBJ2-7; either TRBD1 or TRBD2 may fit D (5 bases each). Germline CDR1 is SGHVS and CDR2 is FQNEAQ. Trimming stripped 3 bases from V and 3 bases from J, with 9 bases between. This CDR3 is 13 amino acids long. The CDR3 bases are TGTGCCAGCAGCTTCGGGACCAACTACGAGCAGTACTTC. This sequence encodes CASSFGTNYEQYF.

This clone was observed a single time. The V and J genes are TRBV9 and TRBJ1-6; D possibly corresponds to TRBD1 (5 bases). CDR1 is SGDLS and CDR2 is YYNGEE in the germline V gene. Trimming removed 2 bases from V and 6 bases from J, with 12 bases in between. The CDR3 sequence is 15 residues long. The CDR3 nucleotides are TGTGCCAGCAGCGTGGGGGACTCACTTAATTCACCCCTCCACTTT. As protein: CASSVGDSLNSPLHF.